This TCR beta chain was documented in a study of radiation and T cells in renal cell carcinoma. For the study at large: Nephrectomy followed 15 Gy stereotactic body radiation by 4 weeks.

To note about this clone: Its antigen remains unknown.

Study observations and caveats: No pretreatment tumor biopsies were available for baseline clonotypes.

Here immunoSEQ multiplex PCR was the method, and the copy in TCRdb shows in-frame clones only, minus some. The sample includes roughly 130,000 clones, 88% of them seen just once. Per the germline V gene, CDR1 is SGHKS and CDR2 is YYEKEE (reference sequence). V lost 2 bases, J lost 2 bases, and 11 bases stayed unmatched. This CDR3 spans 17 amino acids. Time point in this sample: baseline pretreatment blood. The treatment here: 15 Gy SBRT to primary tumor, nephrectomy 4 weeks later. Serial blood draws occurred at baseline and 2 and 4 weeks post-SBRT. The receptor was isolated from a woman aged 45-59 years with renal cell carcinoma. The rearrangement links TRBV5-5 to TRBJ2-7, with 9 bases identical to TRBD2. The sample in question was blood, obtained from a patient whose treatment included radiotherapy and nephrectomy. CDR3 amino acids: CASSFRVAGARTYEQYF. DNA for the CDR3: TGTGCCAGCAGCTTTCGGGTAGCGGGGGCCAGGACCTACGAGCAGTACTTC.